These T cell receptor beta chains were read from a single sample in a study of PD-1 blockade in classical Hodgkin lymphoma. Assay: immunoSEQ multiplex PCR; the TCRdb copy retains only in-frame clones and omits some. The profile covers about 20,000 clones, with about 88% appearing a single time and 0.2% to 0.3% taken by the ten largest. Sequencing was done on a sample of CD4+ T cells from blood. The receptors derive from a human donor with classical Hodgkin lymphoma. Both conserved end residues are part of each CDR3. Each record gives: J gene, D gene, V gene, CDR3 length, clone size, CDR3 protein, CDR3 DNA. D genes are given only for firm matches. Size is stated for part of the rows, as once, few or many counts, or as a class when the clone is expanded.

J: TRBJ2-7; D: -; V: TRBV10-3; length: 11; size: -; CDR3: CAIRGAYEQYF; DNA: TGTGCCATTAGGGGGGCATACGAGCAGTACTTC
J: TRBJ1-4; D: -; V: TRBV7-9; length: 15; size: -; CDR3: CASSPPGRTNEKLFF; DNA: TGTGCCAGCAGCCCTCCGGGACGGACTAATGAAAAACTGTTTTTT
J: TRBJ1-3; D: -; V: TRBV6-1; length: 14; size: -; CDR3: CASSALDGGNTIYF; DNA: TGTGCCAGCAGTGCTTTGGATGGTGGAAACACCATATATTTT
J: TRBJ2-1; D: TRBD1; V: TRBV19; length: 15; size: -; CDR3: CASSQGAGSYNEQFF; DNA: TGTGCCAGTAGTCAGGGGGCCGGCTCCTACAATGAGCAGTTCTTC
J: TRBJ2-2; D: TRBD2; V: TRBV5-1; length: 16; size: -; CDR3: CASSPGLALNTGELFF; DNA: TGCGCCAGCAGCCCAGGACTAGCGCTTAACACCGGGGAGCTGTTTTTT
J: TRBJ2-7; D: -; V: TRBV7-3; length: 14; size: -; CDR3: CASSLGSGNYEQYF; DNA: TGTGCCAGCAGCTTAGGATCTGGGAACTACGAGCAGTACTTC
J: TRBJ1-6; D: -; V: TRBV5-5; length: 14; size: -; CDR3: CASSPGNPESPLHF; DNA: TGTGCCAGCAGCCCGGGAAATCCGGAATCACCCCTCCACTTT
J: TRBJ1-5; D: -; V: TRBV9; length: 16; size: once; CDR3: CASSVNPQANNQPQHF; DNA: TGTGCCAGCAGCGTAAACCCGCAGGCCAACAATCAGCCCCAGCATTTT
J: TRBJ1-5; D: TRBD1; V: TRBV7-2; length: 17; size: -; CDR3: CASSLGGQGIRNQPQHF; DNA: TGTGCCAGCAGCTTAGGGGGACAGGGAATCCGCAATCAGCCCCAGCATTTT
J: TRBJ1-1; D: -; V: TRBV30; length: 12; size: -; CDR3: CAWSVGGFEAFF; DNA: TGTGCCTGGAGTGTAGGGGGTTTTGAAGCTTTCTTT
J: TRBJ1-6; D: -; V: TRBV6-1; length: 13; size: -; CDR3: CASSEDWGQPLHF; DNA: TGTGCCAGCAGTGAAGATTGGGGGCAACCCCTCCACTTT
J: TRBJ2-7; D: TRBD1; V: TRBV7-8; length: 15; size: -; CDR3: CASSLVPLKGAAQYF; DNA: TGTGCCAGCAGCTTAGTACCACTAAAGGGGGCCGCGCAGTACTTC
J: TRBJ2-4; D: -; V: TRBV19; length: 14; size: -; CDR3: CASRGTVAKNIQYF; DNA: TGTGCCAGTAGGGGGACGGTAGCCAAAAACATTCAGTACTTC
J: TRBJ1-1; D: -; V: TRBV30; length: 10; size: -; CDR3: CAWADTEAFF; DNA: TGTGCCTGGGCGGACACTGAAGCTTTCTTT
J: TRBJ2-1; D: TRBD2; V: TRBV5-4; length: 13; size: -; CDR3: CASSWTRSNEQFF; DNA: TGTGCCAGCAGCTGGACTAGAAGCAATGAGCAGTTCTTC
J: TRBJ1-3; D: -; V: TRBV2; length: 14; size: -; CDR3: CASSEKYSGNTIYF; DNA: TGTGCCAGCAGTGAAAAGTACTCTGGAAACACCATATATTTT
J: TRBJ2-1; D: -; V: TRBV14; length: 11; size: -; CDR3: CASSHGTPQFF; DNA: TGTGCCAGCAGCCACGGGACTCCGCAGTTCTTC
J: TRBJ2-7; D: -; V: TRBV6-1; length: 14; size: few; CDR3: CASSEGPPTYEQYF; DNA: TGTGCCAGCAGTGAGGGTCCACCCACCTACGAGCAGTACTTC
J: TRBJ1-2; D: TRBD1; V: TRBV6-5; length: 15; size: -; CDR3: CASSYRRGQGYGYTF; DNA: TGTGCCAGCAGTTACCGCCGAGGACAGGGCTATGGCTACACCTTC
J: TRBJ2-2; D: -; V: TRBV5-1; length: 13; size: -; CDR3: CASSLEVTGELFF; DNA: TGCGCCAGCAGCTTGGAAGTGACCGGGGAGCTGTTTTTT
J: TRBJ2-5; D: TRBD2; V: TRBV2; length: 12; size: -; CDR3: CASGTTQETQYF; DNA: TGTGCCTCCGGGACTACCCAAGAGACCCAGTACTTC
J: TRBJ2-1; D: TRBD2; V: TRBV5-8; length: 16; size: -; CDR3: CASSPGWGLAGEEQFF; DNA: TGTGCCAGCAGCCCCGGATGGGGACTAGCGGGGGAAGAGCAGTTCTTC
J: TRBJ2-3; D: TRBD2; V: TRBV4-3; length: 21; size: -; CDR3: CASSQAVGGSGRLVPTDTQYF; DNA: TGCGCCAGCAGCCAAGCAGTAGGAGGAAGCGGGAGACTGGTTCCCACAGATACGCAGTATTTT
J: TRBJ1-1; D: TRBD1; V: TRBV5-1; length: 15; size: -; CDR3: CASSRTGTVNTEAFF; DNA: TGCGCCAGCAGCAGAACCGGGACAGTGAACACTGAAGCTTTCTTT
J: TRBJ2-5; D: -; V: TRBV5-1; length: 11; size: -; CDR3: CASSFRETQYF; DNA: TGCGCCAGCAGCTTCCGGGAGACCCAGTACTTC
J: TRBJ1-1; D: -; V: TRBV11-2; length: 14; size: -; CDR3: CASSPLTGFPEAFF; DNA: TGTGCCAGCAGCCCATTAACAGGTTTCCCTGAAGCTTTCTTT
J: TRBJ2-4; D: -; V: TRBV19; length: 14; size: -; CDR3: CASSRSQEKNIQYF; DNA: TGTGCCAGTAGTCGCAGCCAGGAGAAAAACATTCAGTACTTC